The source of this TCR beta chain is a study of early T cells in non-severe SARS-CoV-2 infection. Unique molecular identifier tags were affixed to discrete cDNA molecules. Using its own MiXCR run on the 5' RACE reads, TCRdb lists one record per CDR3 protein. The sample has about 39,000 distinct CDR3 sequences, almost 7.5% seen once; the top ten hold approximately 8%. This clonotype was seen a few times. V lost 3 bases to trimming and J lost 5 bases; unmatched junction nucleotides: 6. CDR1 and CDR2 from the germline V gene are SGHRS and YFSETQ. This CDR3 spans 14 amino acids. J is TRBJ2-7 and V is TRBV5-1, with 9 bases aligning to TRBD1. The sample comprised whole blood. This receptor was identified in an adult who was a healthcare worker with PCR-confirmed SARS-CoV-2 infection or an uninfected control (not recorded which). The CDR3 reads CASSWTGDLHEQYF. CDR3 nucleotide sequence: TGCGCCAGCAGCTGGACAGGGGATCTCCACGAGCAGTACTTC.